This T cell receptor beta chain was sequenced in a study of T cell changes during pregnancy in multiple sclerosis. Germline lookup yields CDR1 MNHNS and CDR2 SASEGT. This CDR3 spans 15 amino acids. Trimming took off 0 bases at V and 2 bases at J, with 8 bases between the two ends. Concerning this clone itself: At the DNA level, this CDR3 is encoded by other sequences in the same sample as well.

TCRdb's table, derived via immunoSEQ multiplex PCR, lists solely in-frame clones and lacks some. The sample lists fewer than 140,000 clones, 91% occurring once. This receptor was taken from a female donor with multiple sclerosis, enrolled in a pregnancy study. The sample here was peripheral blood, taken before pregnancy. The rearrangement links TRBV6-1 to TRBJ1-5; D not resolved. CDR3 residues: CASSEAGGGNQPQHF. CDR3 DNA sequence: TGTGCCAGCAGTGAAGCTGGCGGGGGCAATCAGCCCCAGCATTTT.